These T cell receptor beta chains were read from a single sample in a study of T cells in Graves' hyperthyroidism and ophthalmopathy. TCRdb analysed the multiplex PCR reads with MiXCR anew, one entry per CDR3 protein. This repertoire shows 400,000 to 600,000 distinct CDR3 sequences, about 16% found once; its top ten account for over 25%. The sample comprised blood. Receptors were obtained from a woman aged 30 to 39 with Graves' ophthalmopathy. CDR3s include the opening cysteine and the closing phenylalanine or tryptophan. Fields, in order: V gene, clone size, D gene, J gene, CDR3 protein, CDR3 DNA. D genes are given only for firm matches. Only part of the rows carry a size: once, few, many, or a class if the clone is expanded.

TRBV28	NA	TRBD1	TRBJ2-1	CASSLVTGLNEQFF	TGTGCCAGCAGTTTGGTGACAGGGCTCAATGAGCAGTTCTTC
TRBV12-3/TRBV12-4	NA	TRBD1	TRBJ1-1	CASSFVPGQIMNTEAFF	TGTGCCAGCAGTTTCGTACCGGGACAGATCATGAACACTGAAGCTTTCTTT
TRBV3-1	many	NA	TRBJ2-2	CASSQIERVDTGELFF	TGTGCCAGCAGCCAAATAGAAAGGGTCGACACCGGGGAGCTGTTTTTT
TRBV2	few	TRBD2	TRBJ2-1	CASSLLGLAGADEQFF	TGTGCCAGCAGCTTGCTTGGACTAGCGGGAGCAGATGAGCAGTTCTTC
TRBV12-3/TRBV12-4	many	NA	TRBJ1-2	CASGRGSSGYTF	TGTGCCAGCGGGCGGGGAAGTTCCGGCTACACCTTC
TRBV20-1	NA	TRBD2	TRBJ2-2	CSAIAPAGGPQEFF	TGCAGTGCTATAGCGCCAGCGGGAGGGCCTCAGGAGTTTTTT
TRBV27	NA	TRBD1	TRBJ1-6	CASSSRGQPVDSPLHF	TGTGCCAGCAGTTCACGGGGACAGCCAGTAGATTCACCCCTCCACTTT
TRBV10-3	few	TRBD1	TRBJ1-1	CAISRTGQAMNTEAFF	TGTGCCATCAGCCGAACGGGACAGGCCATGAACACTGAAGCTTTCTTT
TRBV7-2	many	TRBD1	TRBJ2-5	CASSPQGQVEQTQYF	TGTGCCAGCAGCCCTCAGGGACAGGTTGAACAGACCCAGTACTTC
TRBV3-1	many	NA	TRBJ1-1	CASSQNRVGEAFF	TGTGCCAGCAGCCAAAATCGGGTGGGTGAAGCTTTCTTT
TRBV30	few	NA	TRBJ1-5	CAWSVNRDQPQHF	TGTGCCTGGAGTGTTAACAGGGACCAGCCCCAGCATTTT
TRBV28	few	NA	TRBJ2-7	CASSLTEAIEQYF	TGTGCCAGCAGTCTCACGGAGGCCATCGAGCAGTACTTC
TRBV27	NA	NA	TRBJ1-1	CASSLWEGNTEAFF	TGTGCCAGCAGTTTATGGGAAGGTAACACTGAAGCTTTCTTT
TRBV4-3	NA	NA	TRBJ1-5	CASSQDLRGDSNQPQHF	TGCGCCAGCAGCCAAGACCTTAGAGGGGATAGCAATCAGCCCCAGCATTTT
TRBV12-3/TRBV12-4	many	NA	TRBJ1-2	CASSEGEGLNYGYTF	TGTGCCAGCAGCGAAGGAGAGGGCTTGAACTATGGCTACACCTTC
TRBV6-2/TRBV6-3	many	TRBD2	TRBJ2-1	CASSPRGLAINEQFF	TGTGCCAGCAGCCCGCGGGGACTAGCGATCAATGAGCAGTTCTTC
TRBV30	many	TRBD1	TRBJ2-2	CAWNRGLTGELFF	TGTGCCTGGAACAGGGGGCTAACCGGGGAGCTGTTTTTT
TRBV5-6	NA	TRBD1	TRBJ1-6	CASRRDRGRDSPLHF	TGTGCCAGCAGGAGGGACAGGGGTCGGGATTCACCCCTCCACTTT
TRBV18	many	TRBD1	TRBJ2-5	CASGDRGHETQYF	TGTGCCAGCGGAGACAGGGGACATGAGACCCAGTACTTC
TRBV5-1	once	NA	TRBJ2-5	CASSSEGMGGETQYF	TGCGCCAGCAGCTCCGAGGGAATGGGAGGAGAGACCCAGTACTTC
TRBV6-1	NA	NA	TRBJ2-1	CASSDGDNYNEQFF	TGTGCCAGCAGTGACGGGGACAACTACAATGAGCAGTTCTTC
TRBV20-1	NA	NA	TRBJ2-3	CSAGDLRGTDTQYF	TGCAGTGCCGGGGACCTCCGAGGCACAGATACGCAGTATTTT
TRBV20-1	few	NA	TRBJ2-7	CSARLAGPPGYEQYF	TGCAGTGCTAGATTGGCGGGGCCCCCGGGGTACGAGCAGTACTTC
TRBV27	NA	TRBD1	TRBJ1-1	CASSRTGSYTEAFF	TGTGCCAGCAGTCGGACAGGGTCCTACACTGAAGCTTTCTTT
TRBV6-1	NA	TRBD2	TRBJ2-7	CASRPRGAETYEQYF	TGTGCCAGCAGGCCGCGGGGGGCGGAAACCTACGAGCAGTACTTC
TRBV5-1	few	TRBD1	TRBJ2-7	CASSPDPGTATYEQYF	TGCGCCAGCAGCCCAGATCCCGGGACAGCCACCTACGAGCAGTACTTC
TRBV30	many	NA	TRBJ2-1	CAWSPGIGSLYNEQFF	TGTGCCTGGAGTCCCGGGATCGGATCCCTCTACAATGAGCAGTTCTTC
TRBV6-2/TRBV6-3	few	TRBD2	TRBJ2-7	CASSYLAGTYEQYF	TGTGCCAGCAGTTACTTAGCGGGGACCTACGAGCAGTACTTC
TRBV9	few	TRBD1	TRBJ2-5	CASSGQGPGFQEAQYF	TGTGCCAGCAGCGGACAGGGCCCGGGGTTCCAAGAGGCCCAGTACTTC
TRBV11-2	NA	NA	TRBJ2-2	CASSPQTGEPFF	TGTGCCAGCAGCCCTCAAACCGGGGAGCCGTTTTTT
TRBV7-9	NA	TRBD2	TRBJ2-7	CATTSGRVYEQYF	TGTGCCACCACTAGCGGGAGGGTCTACGAGCAGTACTTC